The T cell receptor (beta chain) described here comes from a study of Ad26.COV2.S vaccination and SARS-CoV-2 variants. At the level of the study: Ad26.COV2.S shots went into the muscle once or twice, 56 days apart. Findings and caveats of the study: After vaccination, substantial breadth of spike-specific CD8+ and CD4+ responses was reported.

Worth noting for this clone: Its antigen remains unknown.

TCRdb's copy holds only in-frame clones and misses some; the assay was immunoSEQ multiplex PCR. The table includes approximately 480,000 clones, around 88% detected once. The treatment: roughly 18 received Ad26.COV2.S at low or high dose, single or two shots; about 5 received placebo; per-sample allocation not given. The samples date from day 63 after the first vaccine or placebo injection. Recruitment in Boston yielded a donor of adult age, 18-55 years. From germline, CDR1 is SNHLY and CDR2 FYNNEI. Trimming stripped 4 bases from V and 8 bases from J, with 20 bases between. CDR3 size: 15 residues. The J gene is TRBJ1-2, the V gene TRBV2, with D possibly TRBD1 on 6 matching bases. The material sequenced was peripheral blood, taken in a trial of Ad26.COV2.S vaccine versus placebo. The receptor was derived from a person aged 18-65 years who received the Ad26.COV2.S COVID-19 vaccine or a placebo. The CDR3 sequence: CASSVRTGPAGGYTF. The DNA for the CDR3 is TGTGCCAGCAGTGTTAGAACAGGGCCTGCGGGGGGCTACACCTTC.